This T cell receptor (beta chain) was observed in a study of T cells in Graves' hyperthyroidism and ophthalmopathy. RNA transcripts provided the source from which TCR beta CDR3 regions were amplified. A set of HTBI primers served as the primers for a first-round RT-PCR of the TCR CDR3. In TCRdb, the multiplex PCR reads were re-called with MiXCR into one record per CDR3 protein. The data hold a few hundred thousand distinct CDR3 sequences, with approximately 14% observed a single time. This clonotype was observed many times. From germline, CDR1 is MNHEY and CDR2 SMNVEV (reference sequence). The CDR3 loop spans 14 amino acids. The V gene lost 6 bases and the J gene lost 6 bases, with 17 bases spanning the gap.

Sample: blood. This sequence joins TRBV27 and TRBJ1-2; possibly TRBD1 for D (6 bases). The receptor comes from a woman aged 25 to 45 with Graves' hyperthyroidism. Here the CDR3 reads CASSLRGGVDGYTF. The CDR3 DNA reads TGTGCCAGCAGCCTTCGGGGGGGCGTTGATGGCTACACCTTC.